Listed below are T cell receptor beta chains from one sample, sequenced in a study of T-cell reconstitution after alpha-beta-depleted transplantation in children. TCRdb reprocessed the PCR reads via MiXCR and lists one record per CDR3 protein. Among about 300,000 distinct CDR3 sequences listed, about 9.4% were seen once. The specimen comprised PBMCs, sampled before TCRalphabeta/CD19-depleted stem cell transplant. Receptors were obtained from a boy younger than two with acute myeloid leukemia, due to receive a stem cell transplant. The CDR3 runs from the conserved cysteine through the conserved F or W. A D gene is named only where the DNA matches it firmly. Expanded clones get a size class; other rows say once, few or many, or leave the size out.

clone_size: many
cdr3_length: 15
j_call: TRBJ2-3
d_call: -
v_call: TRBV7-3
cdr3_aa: CASSAVGSYTDTQYF
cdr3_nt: TGTGCCAGCAGCGCAGTGGGGAGTTACACAGATACGCAGTATTTT

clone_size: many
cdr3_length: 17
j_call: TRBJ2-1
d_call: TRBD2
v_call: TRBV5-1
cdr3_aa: CASSLDLAGGTYNEQFF
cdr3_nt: TGCGCCAGCAGCTTGGACCTAGCGGGAGGAACGTACAATGAGCAGTTCTTC

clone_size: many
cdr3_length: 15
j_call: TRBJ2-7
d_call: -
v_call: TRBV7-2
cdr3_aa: CASSSTSVGGGEQYF
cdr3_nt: TGTGCCAGCAGCTCCACCTCCGTGGGGGGCGGCGAGCAGTACTTC

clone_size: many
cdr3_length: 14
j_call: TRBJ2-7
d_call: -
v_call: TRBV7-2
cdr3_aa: CASSLLGPTYEQYF
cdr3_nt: TGTGCCAGCAGCTTACTAGGACCAACATACGAGCAGTACTTC

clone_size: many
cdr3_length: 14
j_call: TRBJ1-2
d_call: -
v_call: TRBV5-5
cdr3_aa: CASSLETANYCYTF
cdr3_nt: TGTGCCAGCAGCTTGGAGACAGCTAACTATTGCTACACCTTC

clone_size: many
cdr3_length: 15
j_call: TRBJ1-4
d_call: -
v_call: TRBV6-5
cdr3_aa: CASSYLARGGEKLFF
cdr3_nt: TGTGCCAGCAGTTACTTAGCGCGCGGAGGTGAAAAACTGTTTTTT

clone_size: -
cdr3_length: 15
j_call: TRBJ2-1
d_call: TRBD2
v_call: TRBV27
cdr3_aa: CASSLFLAGGNEQFF
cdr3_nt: TGTGCCAGCAGTTTATTTCTAGCGGGAGGGAATGAGCAGTTCTTC

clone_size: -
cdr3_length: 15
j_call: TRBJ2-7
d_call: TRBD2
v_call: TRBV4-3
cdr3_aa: CASSRGAGTAYEQYF
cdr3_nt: TGCGCCAGCAGCCGGGGAGCGGGAACAGCCTACGAGCAGTACTTC

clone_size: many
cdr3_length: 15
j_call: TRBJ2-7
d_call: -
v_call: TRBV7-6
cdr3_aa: CASSLGRRSSYEQYF
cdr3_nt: TGTGCCAGCAGCTTGGGAAGACGAAGCTCCTACGAGCAGTACTTC

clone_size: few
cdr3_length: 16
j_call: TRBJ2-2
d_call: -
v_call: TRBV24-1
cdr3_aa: CATSDFSTTNTGELFF
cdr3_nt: TGTGCCACCAGTGATTTTAGTACAACCAACACCGGGGAGCTGTTTTTT

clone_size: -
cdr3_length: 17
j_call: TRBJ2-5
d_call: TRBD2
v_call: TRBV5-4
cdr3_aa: CASSFETSGRAGETQYF
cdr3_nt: TGTGCCAGCAGCTTTGAAACTAGCGGGAGGGCCGGGGAGACCCAGTACTTC

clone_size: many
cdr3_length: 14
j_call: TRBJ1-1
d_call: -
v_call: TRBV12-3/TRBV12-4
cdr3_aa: CASGRARGNTEAFF
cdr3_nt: TGTGCCAGCGGGCGGGCTCGGGGGAACACTGAAGCTTTCTTT

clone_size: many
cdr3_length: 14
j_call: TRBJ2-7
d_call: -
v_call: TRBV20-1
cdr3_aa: CSARPGTQAYEQYF
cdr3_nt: TGCAGTGCTCGGCCGGGGACCCAAGCCTACGAGCAGTACTTC

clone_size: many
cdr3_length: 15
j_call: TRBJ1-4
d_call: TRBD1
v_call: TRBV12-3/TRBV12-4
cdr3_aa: CASRTTRQGNEKLFF
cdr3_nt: TGTGCCAGCAGAACGACACGACAGGGGAATGAAAAACTGTTTTTT

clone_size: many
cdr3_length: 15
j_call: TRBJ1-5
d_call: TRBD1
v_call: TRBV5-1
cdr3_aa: CASSLEAGGGQPQHF
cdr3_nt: TGCGCCAGCAGCTTGGAAGCAGGGGGCGGTCAGCCCCAGCATTTT

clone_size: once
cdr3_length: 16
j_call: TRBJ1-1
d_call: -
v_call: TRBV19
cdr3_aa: CASSIESPGENTEAFF
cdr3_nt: TGTGCCAGTAGTATAGAGAGTCCAGGGGAGAACACTGAAGCTTTCTTT

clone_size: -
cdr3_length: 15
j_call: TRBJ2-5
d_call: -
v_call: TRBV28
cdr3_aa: CASSCPDALAETQYF
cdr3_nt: TGTGCCAGCAGTTGCCCCGACGCCTTAGCAGAGACCCAGTACTTC

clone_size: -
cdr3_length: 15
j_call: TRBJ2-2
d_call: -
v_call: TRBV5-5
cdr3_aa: CASSQGRPYTGELFF
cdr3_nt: TGTGCCAGCAGTCAGGGGCGTCCCTACACCGGGGAGCTGTTTTTT

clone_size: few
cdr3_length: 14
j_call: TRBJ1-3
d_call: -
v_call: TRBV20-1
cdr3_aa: CSARGLVSGNTIYF
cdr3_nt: TGCAGTGCTAGAGGTCTGGTCTCTGGAAACACCATATATTTT

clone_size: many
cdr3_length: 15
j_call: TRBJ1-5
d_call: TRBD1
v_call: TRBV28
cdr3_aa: CASSKDRPFNQPQHF
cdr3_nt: TGTGCCAGCAGTAAGGACAGGCCTTTCAATCAGCCCCAGCATTTT

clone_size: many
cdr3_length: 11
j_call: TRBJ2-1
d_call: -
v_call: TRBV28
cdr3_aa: CARVNYNEQFF
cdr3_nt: TGTGCCAGGGTCAACTACAATGAGCAGTTCTTC

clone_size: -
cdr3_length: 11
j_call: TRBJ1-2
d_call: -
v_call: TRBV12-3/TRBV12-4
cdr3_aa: CASSLRVGYTF
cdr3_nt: TGTGCCAGCAGTTTAAGGGTTGGCTACACCTTC

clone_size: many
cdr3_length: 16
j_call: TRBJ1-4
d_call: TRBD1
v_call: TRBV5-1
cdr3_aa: CASSPPSGTGREKLFF
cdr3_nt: TGCGCCAGCAGCCCCCCATCGGGGACAGGGAGGGAAAAACTGTTTTTT

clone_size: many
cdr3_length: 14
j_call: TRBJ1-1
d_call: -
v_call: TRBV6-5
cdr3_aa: CASSWSGQNTEAFF
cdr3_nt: TGTGCCAGCAGTTGGTCAGGGCAGAACACTGAAGCTTTCTTT

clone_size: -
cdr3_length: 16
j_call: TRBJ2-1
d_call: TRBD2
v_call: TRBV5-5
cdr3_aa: CASSLEETSGYNEQFF
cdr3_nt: TGTGCCAGCAGCTTGGAAGAGACTAGCGGTTACAATGAGCAGTTCTTC

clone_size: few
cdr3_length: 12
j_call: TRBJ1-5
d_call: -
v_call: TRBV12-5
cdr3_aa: CASGPEYQPQHF
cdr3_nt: TGTGCTAGTGGCCCCGAGTATCAGCCCCAGCATTTT

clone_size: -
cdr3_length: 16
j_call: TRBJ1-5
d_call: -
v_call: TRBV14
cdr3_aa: CASSQDSALHFQPQHF
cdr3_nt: TGTGCCAGCAGCCAAGATTCGGCGTTACATTTTCAGCCCCAGCATTTT

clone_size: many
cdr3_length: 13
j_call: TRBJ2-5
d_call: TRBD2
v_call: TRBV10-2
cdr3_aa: CASSEGLVETQYF
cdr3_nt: TGCGCCAGCAGTGAGGGACTAGTTGAGACCCAGTACTTC

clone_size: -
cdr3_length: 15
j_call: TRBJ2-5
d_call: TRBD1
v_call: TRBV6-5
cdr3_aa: CASSYWDRGRETQYF
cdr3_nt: TGTGCCAGCAGTTACTGGGACAGGGGGCGAGAGACCCAGTACTTC

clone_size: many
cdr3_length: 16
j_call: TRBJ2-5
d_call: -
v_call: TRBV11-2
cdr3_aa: CASSLVVGGEGETQYF
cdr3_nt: TGTGCCAGCAGCTTAGTTGTCGGGGGCGAAGGGGAGACCCAGTACTTC

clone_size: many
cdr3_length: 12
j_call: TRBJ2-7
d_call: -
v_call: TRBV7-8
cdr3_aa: CASSFNNYEQYF
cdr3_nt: TGTGCCAGCAGCTTTAACAACTACGAGCAGTACTTC

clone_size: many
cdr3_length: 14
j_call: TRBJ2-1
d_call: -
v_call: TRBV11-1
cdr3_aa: CASSLKPSYNEQFF
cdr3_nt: TGTGCCAGCAGCTTAAAGCCCTCCTACAATGAGCAGTTCTTC

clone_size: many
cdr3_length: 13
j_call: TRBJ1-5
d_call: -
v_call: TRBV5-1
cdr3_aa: CASSPTGHQPQHF
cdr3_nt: TGCGCCAGCAGCCCGACAGGTCATCAGCCCCAGCATTTT

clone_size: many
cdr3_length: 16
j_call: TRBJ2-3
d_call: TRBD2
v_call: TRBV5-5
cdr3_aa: CASSSPESGITDTQYF
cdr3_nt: TGTGCCAGCAGCTCGCCCGAAAGCGGGATAACAGATACGCAGTATTTT

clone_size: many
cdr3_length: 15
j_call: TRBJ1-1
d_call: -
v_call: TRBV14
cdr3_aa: CASSQDHRVKTEAFF
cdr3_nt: TGTGCCAGCAGCCAAGATCACAGGGTAAAGACTGAAGCTTTCTTT

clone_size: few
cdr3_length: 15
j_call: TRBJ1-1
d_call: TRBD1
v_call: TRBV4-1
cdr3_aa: CASSHRQGAETEAFF
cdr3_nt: TGCGCCAGCAGCCATAGACAGGGGGCAGAGACTGAAGCTTTCTTT

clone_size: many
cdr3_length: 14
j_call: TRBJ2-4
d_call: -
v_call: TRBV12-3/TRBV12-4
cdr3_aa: CASSLGPFGNIQYF
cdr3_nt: TGTGCCAGCAGTCTTGGACCATTCGGAAACATTCAGTACTTC

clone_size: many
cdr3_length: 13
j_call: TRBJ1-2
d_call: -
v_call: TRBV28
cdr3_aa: CASRSPYFDGYTF
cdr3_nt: TGTGCCAGCAGATCCCCCTACTTCGATGGCTACACCTTC

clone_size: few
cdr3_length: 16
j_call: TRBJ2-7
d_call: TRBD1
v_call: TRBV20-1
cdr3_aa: CSSNTIPGQGTYEQYF
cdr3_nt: TGCAGTTCTAATACCATTCCGGGACAGGGGACCTACGAGCAGTACTTC

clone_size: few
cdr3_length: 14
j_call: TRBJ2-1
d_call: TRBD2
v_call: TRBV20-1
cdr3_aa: CSAIAGVPYNEQFF
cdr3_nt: TGCAGTGCAATAGCGGGAGTCCCCTACAATGAGCAGTTCTTC

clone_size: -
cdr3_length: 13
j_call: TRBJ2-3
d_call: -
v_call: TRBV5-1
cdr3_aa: CASSVGPTDTQYF
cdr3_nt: TGCGCCAGCAGCGTGGGCCCCACAGATACGCAGTATTTT

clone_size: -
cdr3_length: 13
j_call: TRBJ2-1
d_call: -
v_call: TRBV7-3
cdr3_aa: CASRQDNYNEQFF
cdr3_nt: TGTGCCAGCAGGCAGGACAATTACAATGAGCAGTTCTTC

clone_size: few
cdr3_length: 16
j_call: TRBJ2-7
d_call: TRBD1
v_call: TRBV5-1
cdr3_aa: CASSLSSGTGGYEQYF
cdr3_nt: TGCGCCAGCAGCTTATCTAGCGGGACAGGGGGTTACGAGCAGTACTTC

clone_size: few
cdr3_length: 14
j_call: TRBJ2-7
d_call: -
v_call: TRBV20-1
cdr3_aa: CSAKLTTQPYEQYF
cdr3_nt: TGCAGTGCCAAATTGACTACCCAACCCTACGAGCAGTACTTC

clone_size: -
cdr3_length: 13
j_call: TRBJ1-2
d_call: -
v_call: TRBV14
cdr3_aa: CASSQGADYDYTF
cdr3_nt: TGTGCCAGCAGCCAAGGGGCTGATTATGACTACACCTTC

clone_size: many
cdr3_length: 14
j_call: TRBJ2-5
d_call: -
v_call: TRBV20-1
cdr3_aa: CSARRSGLQETQYF
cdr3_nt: TGCAGTGCTAGAAGGTCGGGGTTACAAGAGACCCAGTACTTC

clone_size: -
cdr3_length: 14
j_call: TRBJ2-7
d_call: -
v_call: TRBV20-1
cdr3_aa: CSARDHLSMGEQYF
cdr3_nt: TGCAGTGCTAGAGACCACCTATCTATGGGGGAGCAGTACTTC

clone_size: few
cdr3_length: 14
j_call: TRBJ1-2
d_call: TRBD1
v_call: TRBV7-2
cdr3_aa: CASSLWDREYGYTF
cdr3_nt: TGTGCCAGCAGCCTGTGGGACAGGGAATATGGCTACACCTTC

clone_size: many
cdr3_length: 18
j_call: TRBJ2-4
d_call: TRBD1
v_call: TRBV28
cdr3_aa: CASSPSLDRGATKNIQYF
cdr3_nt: TGTGCCAGCAGTCCCTCTTTGGACAGGGGGGCGACCAAAAACATTCAGTACTTC

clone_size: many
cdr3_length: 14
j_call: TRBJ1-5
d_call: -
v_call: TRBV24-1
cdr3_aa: CATSDVGDNQPQHF
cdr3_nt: TGTGCCACCAGTGATGTGGGGGACAATCAGCCCCAGCATTTT

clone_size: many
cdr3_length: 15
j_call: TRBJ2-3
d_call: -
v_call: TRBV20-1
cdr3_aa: CSAVVTSPFSDTQYF
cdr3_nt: TGCAGTGCCGTCGTTACTAGTCCATTTTCAGATACGCAGTATTTT

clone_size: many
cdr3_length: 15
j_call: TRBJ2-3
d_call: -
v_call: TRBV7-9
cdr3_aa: CASSAIQGLVDTQYF
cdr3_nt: TGTGCCAGCAGCGCGATACAGGGTCTAGTAGATACGCAGTATTTT

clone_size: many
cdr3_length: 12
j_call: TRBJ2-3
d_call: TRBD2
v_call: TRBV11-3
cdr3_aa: CASSPSGSLQYF
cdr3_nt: TGTGCCAGCAGCCCTAGCGGGAGCCTGCAGTATTTT

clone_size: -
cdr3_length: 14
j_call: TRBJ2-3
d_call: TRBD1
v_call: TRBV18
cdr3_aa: CASSPGQPADTQYF
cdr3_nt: TGTGCCAGCTCGCCGGGACAGCCCGCAGATACGCAGTATTTT